Reported below is one T cell receptor (beta chain). Its antigen is unidentified. This specimen comes from a study of T cells after yellow fever vaccination. Study findings and constraints: The presence of abundant clonotypes contaminating from the bulk population was possible in FACS-sorted repertoires. Most clones from primary vaccination resurfaced after the booster (around 95% CD4, approximately 88% CD8).

CDR1 and CDR2 (germline): SEHNR, FQNEAQ (reference sequence). The CDR3 contains 13 residues. Trimming left V 5 bases short and J 8 bases short, with 13 bases between. Synthesis of TCR cDNA relied on 5'RACE template switching, which attached a universal primer site and UMIs. A single record per CDR3 protein comes from TCRdb applying MiXCR to the 5' RACE reads. The sample holds approximately 70,000 distinct CDR3 sequences, around 7% seen once. The material was CD8+ T cells sorted from PBMCs, obtained roughly 10 days after the first yellow fever vaccination. The chain carries TRBV7-9 and TRBJ2-1; a possible D gene is TRBD2 (5 bases). The TCR comes from a man aged 18 to 29 who received the YFV17D yellow fever vaccine. The CDR3 bases are TGTGCCAGCAGCGAACTAGGCGTCGATGAGCAGTTCTTC. Its protein is CASSELGVDEQFF. Together with reference TRBV7-9 and TRBJ2-1, the CDR3 gives the full variable domain: DTGVSQNPRHKITKRGQNVTFRCDPISEHNRLYWYRQTLGQGPEFLTYFQNEAQLEKSRLLSDRFSAERPKGSFSTLEIQRTEQGDSAMYLCASSELGVDEQFFGPGTRLTVL.